The clone carrying this TCR beta chain was detected only a few times. Its antigen is still unknown. PBMCs came from 10 ml fresh peripheral blood. The investigators amplified TCR beta CDR3 regions from RNA transcripts. First-round RT-PCR targeting the TCR CDR3 was performed with the HTBI primer set. TCRdb re-derived calls from the multiplex PCR reads in MiXCR, one entry per CDR3 protein. This sample has under 350,000 distinct CDR3 sequences, with around 20% found just once. The CDR3 contains 15 residues. Germline lookup yields CDR1 MNHEY and CDR2 SVGEGT. Trimming took off 6 bases at V and 2 bases at J, with 17 bases between the two ends. The source of the sample is a study of T cells in Graves' hyperthyroidism and ophthalmopathy. Regarding the study as a whole: A model of 13 V-J pairs discriminated ophthalmopathy from stable hyperthyroidism.

The TCR was taken from a woman aged 45-65 years with Graves' hyperthyroidism. The sample was blood. This sequence joins TRBV6-2 or TRBV6-3 and TRBJ2-7, with D hard to call. This chain's CDR3 is CASSHSGSLTYEQYF. CDR3 in DNA: TGTGCCAGCAGCCACTCGGGCAGCCTCACCTACGAGCAGTACTTC.